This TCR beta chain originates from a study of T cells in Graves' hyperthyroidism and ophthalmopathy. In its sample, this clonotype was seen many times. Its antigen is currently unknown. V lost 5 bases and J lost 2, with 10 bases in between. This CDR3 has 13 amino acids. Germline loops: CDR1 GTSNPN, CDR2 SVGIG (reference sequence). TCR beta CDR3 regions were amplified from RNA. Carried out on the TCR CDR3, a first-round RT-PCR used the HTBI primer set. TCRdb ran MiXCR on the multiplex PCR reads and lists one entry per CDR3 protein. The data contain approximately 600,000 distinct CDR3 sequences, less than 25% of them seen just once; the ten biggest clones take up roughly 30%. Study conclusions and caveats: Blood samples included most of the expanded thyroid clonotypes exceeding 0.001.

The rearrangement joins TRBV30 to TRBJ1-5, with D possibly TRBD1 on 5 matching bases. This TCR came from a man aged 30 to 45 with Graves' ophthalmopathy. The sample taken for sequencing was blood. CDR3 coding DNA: TGTGCCTGGCAAGGGGATGGCAATCAGCCCCAGCATTTT. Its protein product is CAWQGDGNQPQHF.